Each of the 25 T cell receptor beta chains below was sequenced from the same sample in a study of cytomegalovirus exposure and HLA in healthy donors. In the PCR, 60 Vbeta and 13 Jbeta primers were used. TCRdb's copy holds only in-frame clones and misses some; the assay was immunoSEQ multiplex PCR. Of fewer than 200,000 clones listed, 60% to 85% are singletons. Sequenced sample: PBMCs. The source of these receptors is a female donor in good health and CMV-seronegative.

The chain carries TRBV4-1 and TRBJ2-3; TRBD2 aligns across 11 bases. V was pared by 0 bases and J by 5 bases, with 10 bases of the junction left unmatched. Germline lookup yields CDR1 MGHRA and CDR2 YSYEKL. The CDR3 is made up of 18 amino acids. The CDR3: CASSQDWVAGGPGDTQYF. The CDR3 nucleotides read TGCGCCAGCAGCCAAGATTGGGTAGCGGGGGGGCCGGGAGATACGCAGTATTTT.

With regard to this clone: In the same sample, other DNA sequences code for this CDR3. J is TRBJ2-5 and V is TRBV7-2; 13 nucleotides align to TRBD2. CDR1 and CDR2 from the germline V gene are SGHTA and FQGNSA. The CDR3 totals 15 residues. Trimming cost V 4 bases and J 4 bases; bases outside gene matches: 3. CDR3 bases: TGTGCCAGCAGCTCGGGACTAGCGGGATTAGAGACCCAGTACTTC. This encodes CASSSGLAGLETQYF.

The chain recombines TRBV7-9 with TRBJ2-1, with TRBD2 as a possible D gene (5 bases). Germline V gene sequence: CDR1 SEHNR, CDR2 FQNEAQ (reference sequence). V gave up 6 bases and J gave up 6 bases, with 9 bases separating them. The CDR3 length is 12 residues. This CDR3 is CASRWEINEQFF. CDR3 coding DNA: TGTGCCAGCAGGTGGGAGATCAATGAGCAGTTCTTC.

The CDR3, as DNA: TGTGCCAGCAGCTTTGTAACAGGACCGGATGGCTACACCTTC. Translation: CASSFVTGPDGYTF. The chain carries TRBV11-2 and TRBJ1-2, with D possibly matching TRBD1 (5 bases). The CDR3 covers 14 residues. Germline V lookup: CDR1 SGHAT, CDR2 FQNNGV. Trimming removed 3 bases from V and 6 bases from J, with 14 bases in between.

V gene TRBV20-1 combines with J gene TRBJ2-1; D gene uncertain. There are 11 residues in the CDR3. The V end was cut by 6 bases, the J end by 7 bases, with 10 bases between. Per the germline V gene, CDR1 is DFQATT and CDR2 is SNEGSKA (reference sequence). The CDR3 reads CSAPFQNEQFF. In DNA form, the CDR3 reads TGCAGTGCCCCGTTCCAGAATGAGCAGTTCTTC.

The V call is TRBV10-3, the J call TRBJ2-1; TRBD1 might be the D (6 bases). CDR3 length: 17 residues. V was clipped by 0 bases and J by 2 bases, with 14 bases between them. CDR1 is ENHRY and CDR2 is SYGVKD in the germline V gene. The CDR3 protein is CAISESAQGGPYNEQFF. CDR3 nucleotides: TGTGCCATCAGTGAGTCGGCACAAGGGGGACCCTACAATGAGCAGTTCTTC.

The chain recombines TRBV5-8 with TRBJ1-2; no definite D call. Trimming took 3 bases from V and 8 from J, leaving 14 bases between them. The CDR3 extends over 13 amino acids. Germline V gene data show CDR1 as SGHTS and CDR2 as YDEGEE. The CDR3 sequence is CASSSLGSAGYTF. The DNA for the CDR3 is TGTGCCAGCAGCTCCCTGGGCTCTGCCGGCTACACCTTC.

This sequence joins TRBV19 and TRBJ2-7; TRBD1 is a possible D gene (5 bases). Trimming removed 2 bases at V and 5 bases at J, with 16 bases between. The CDR3 is made up of 15 amino acids. Germline V gene sequence: CDR1 LNHDA, CDR2 SQIVND (reference sequence). The CDR3 spells CASSISLRQGNEQYF. The CDR3 coding sequence is TGTGCCAGTAGTATATCCTTGCGGCAGGGCAACGAGCAGTACTTC. The entire variable domain, with the rest obtained from reference TRBV19 and TRBJ2-7, is as follows: DGGITQSPKYLFRKEGQNVTLSCEQNLNHDAMYWYRQDPGQGLRLIYYSQIVNDFQKGDIAEGYSVSREKKESFPLTVTSAQKNPTAFYLCASSISLRQGNEQYFGPGTRLTVT.

The V gene is TRBV9, the J gene TRBJ1-1; D gene uncertain. Per germline, CDR1 SGDLS and CDR2 YYNGEE. The germline V and J ends were trimmed by 0 bases and 1 base, with 10 bases remaining between them. The CDR3 totals 15 residues. CDR3 protein: CASSVGGGRNTEAFF. The CDR3 coding sequence is TGTGCCAGCAGCGTAGGCGGAGGGAGGAACACTGAAGCTTTCTTT.

This chain joins TRBV9 and TRBJ2-1, with D maybe TRBD2 (5 bases). This CDR3 is built from 14 residues. V was trimmed by 0 bases and J by 9 bases, leaving 13 bases between them. Per germline, CDR1 SGDLS and CDR2 YYNGEE. The CDR3 bases are TGTGCCAGCAGCGTAGAGGAGAGGGCGGGTGAGCAGTTCTTC. This encodes CASSVEERAGEQFF.

The J gene is TRBJ1-2, the V gene TRBV6-5; the D is unclear. The CDR3 covers 12 residues. V lost 6 bases, J lost 6 bases, and 11 bases lay in between. The germline V gene has CDR1 MNHEY and CDR2 SVGAGI. CDR3 sequence: CASRADPHGYTF. The DNA of the CDR3 is TGTGCCAGCAGGGCCGATCCTCATGGCTACACCTTC.

In its sample, this clone was seen many times. For the CDR3, the DNA is TGTGCCAGCAGCTTAGTTATATCGGGACAGGGACTGGGCGAGCAGTACTTC. Translation gives CASSLVISGQGLGEQYF. This chain joins TRBV7-8 and TRBJ2-7, with 9 bases lining up with TRBD1. In germline, CDR1 is SGHVS, CDR2 FQNEAQ. J gave up 6 bases and V 1 base, and 13 bases lay outside the gene matches. The CDR3 extends over 17 amino acids.

The chain carries TRBV30 and TRBJ2-1; 7 nucleotides match TRBD2. The length of the CDR3 is 11 residues. Trimming at V came to 2 bases and at J to 14 bases, leaving 6 bases not matched to a gene. CDR1 GTSNPN and CDR2 SVGIG come from the germline V gene (reference sequence). CDR3 residues: CAWSWEAGEFF. The DNA for the CDR3 is TGTGCCTGGAGTTGGGAGGCGGGGGAGTTCTTC.

This chain links TRBV5-5 with TRBJ1-2, with TRBD1 identical over 9 bases. With 6 bases clipped from V and 8 bases from J, the junction kept 11 bases outside the gene matches. CDR1 and CDR2 from the germline V gene are SGHKS and YYEKEE (reference sequence). This CDR3 is 14 amino acids long. The CDR3 DNA reads TGTGCCAGCACCCCGGGTGGACAGGGGCTCGGCTACACCTTC. This translates into CASTPGGQGLGYTF.

The chain links TRBV18 to TRBJ2-5, with TRBD2 matching 9 bases. Germline values: CDR1 KGHSH, CDR2 LQKENI. The J segment lost 4 bases and the V segment lost 0 bases, leaving 3 bases of the junction unmatched. This CDR3 spans 15 amino acids. In DNA form, the CDR3 reads TGTGCCAGCTCACCACCGACACTAGCGGGAGAGACCCAGTACTTC. Translated: CASSPPTLAGETQYF.

The gene calls are TRBV5-4 and TRBJ2-7; 7 bases line up with TRBD1. Germline V gene sequence: CDR1 SGHNT, CDR2 YYREEE (reference sequence). This CDR3 region has 13 residues. V lost 4 bases and J lost 6; bases outside the gene matches: 7. This chain's CDR3 is CASSPRQGSEQYF. The CDR3 DNA follows: TGTGCCAGCAGCCCTCGACAGGGTAGCGAGCAGTACTTC.

The rearrangement links TRBV4-3 to TRBJ2-7; D not resolved. V was cut by 0 bases and J by 2 bases, with 8 bases left in between. This CDR3 is 14 amino acids long. Germline loops: CDR1 LGHNA, CDR2 YSLEER. This CDR3 is CASSQDAGTYEQYF. The DNA for the CDR3 is TGCGCCAGCAGCCAAGATGCAGGTACCTACGAGCAGTACTTC.

The rearrangement uses TRBV19 and TRBJ2-7; a possible D gene is TRBD1 (6 bases). CDR3 length: 13 amino acids. Trimming took off 9 bases at V and 1 base at J, with 13 bases between the two ends. The germline V gene encodes CDR1 LNHDA and CDR2 SQIVND (reference sequence). CDR3 in amino acids: CASDRRRSYEQYF. CDR3 DNA sequence: TGTGCCAGCGACAGGCGCAGATCCTACGAGCAGTACTTC.

The V gene is TRBV7-9, the J gene TRBJ1-2; D is perhaps TRBD1 (5 bases). The CDR3 runs to 13 residues. The V end was cut by 5 bases, the J end by 4 bases, with 11 bases between. Per the germline V gene, CDR1 is SEHNR and CDR2 is FQNEAQ (reference sequence). The CDR3 nucleotides are TGTGCCAGCAGCATTGACAGAGCCTATGGCTACACCTTC. Translated: CASSIDRAYGYTF. Variable domain in full (rest from reference TRBV7-9 and TRBJ1-2): DTGVSQNPRHKITKRGQNVTFRCDPISEHNRLYWYRQTLGQGPEFLTYFQNEAQLEKSRLLSDRFSAERPKGSFSTLEIQRTEQGDSAMYLCASSIDRAYGYTFGSGTRLTVV.

The gene calls are TRBV29-1 and TRBJ1-1; 7 bases agree with TRBD1. This CDR3 has 13 residues. Trimming removed 5 bases from V and 1 base from J; junction bases left unmatched: 4. CDR1 is SQVTM, CDR2 ANQGSEA, per germline. This CDR3 is CSVRQGSNTEAFF. In DNA, the CDR3 is TGCAGCGTTCGACAGGGATCGAACACTGAAGCTTTCTTT.

This clone turned up a few times. This chain joins TRBV11-2 and TRBJ2-1; D remains ambiguous. The CDR3 runs to 13 residues. V was cut by 6 bases and J by 4 bases, with 10 bases left in between. From germline, CDR1 is SGHAT and CDR2 FQNNGV. CDR3 residues: CASSLRSYNEQFF. CDR3 coding DNA: TGTGCCAGCAGTCTTCGTAGTTACAATGAGCAGTTCTTC. Looking up the rest from reference TRBV11-2 and TRBJ2-1 gives the full variable domain: EAGVAQSPRYKIIEKRQSVAFWCNPISGHATLYWYQQILGQGPKLLIQFQNNGVVDDSQLPKDRFSAERLKGVDSTLKIQPAKLEDSAVYLCASSLRSYNEQFFGPGTRLTVL.

The chain uses TRBV7-2 and TRBJ1-5; tentative D call: TRBD1 (5 bases). Germline-derived CDR1 and CDR2 are SGHTA and FQGNSA. The V gene lost 7 bases and the J gene lost 7 bases, with 11 bases spanning the gap. The CDR3 extends over 12 amino acids. DNA for the CDR3: TGTGCCAGCACCCAGGGTTCCCAGCCCCAGCATTTT. Protein sequence: CASTQGSQPQHF.

This sequence joins TRBV6-5 and TRBJ2-5, with TRBD2 matching over 7 bases. Germline V gene lookup returns CDR1 MNHEY and CDR2 SVGAGI. With V trimmed by 4 bases and J by 7 bases, 12 bases remained unmatched. The CDR3 has 15 residues. CDR3 loop: CASSSPGGGLRTQYF. The CDR3 nucleotides read TGTGCCAGCAGTTCCCCGGGAGGTGGGCTTCGGACCCAGTACTTC.

The CDR3 nucleotides read TGCGCCAGCAGCTCGACAGGTACAAGCACAGATACGCAGTATTTT. Translating it yields CASSSTGTSTDTQYF. V is TRBV5-1 and J is TRBJ2-3; D is possibly TRBD1 (6 bases). The CDR3 contains 15 residues. Germline V gene lookup returns CDR1 SGHRS and CDR2 YFSETQ. The V end lost 3 bases, the J end lost 0 bases, and 11 bases lay between the germline ends. Full variable domain (outside the CDR3, taken from reference TRBV5-1 and TRBJ2-3): KAGVTQTPRYLIKTRGQQVTLSCSPISGHRSVSWYQQTPGQGLQFLFEYFSETQRNKGNFPGRFSGRQFSNSRSEMNVSTLELGDSALYLCASSSTGTSTDTQYFGPGTRLTVL.

V is TRBV23-1 and J is TRBJ2-2, with a weak D call TRBD2 (5 bases). TRBV23-1 is flagged as an ORF with uncertain function. Trimming pared 3 bases from V and 2 bases from J, leaving 10 bases between. The CDR3 contains 15 residues. CDR3: CASSQDWANTGELFF. The DNA for the CDR3 is TGCGCCAGCAGTCAGGACTGGGCTAACACCGGGGAGCTGTTTTTT.